This T cell receptor (beta chain) was profiled in a study of T cell responses to AZD1222 COVID-19 vaccine. Assay used: immunoSEQ multiplex PCR; TCRdb lists only in-frame clones, some missing. This table has over 100,000 clones, roughly nine tenths appearing once. The CDR3 totals 17 residues. With 0 bases removed from V and 0 bases from J, the gap between germline ends came to 13 bases. Germline V CDR1 and CDR2: SGHTS, YDEGEE. The clonotype comes from an adult in good health. The sample in question was peripheral blood, obtained on day 0 of AZD1222 vaccination. The genes are TRBV5-8 and TRBJ1-3; no definite D call. The CDR3 DNA follows: TGTGCCAGCAGCTTGGCCGGAAACAGCCACTCTGGAAACACCATATATTTT. This encodes CASSLAGNSHSGNTIYF.